This TCR beta chain came from a study of cytomegalovirus exposure and HLA in healthy donors. At the level of the study: Earlier, 95 million to 120 million unique TCR beta sequences were recovered from roughly 200 million T cells by an analysis.

Vbeta (60) and Jbeta (13) primers were used in the PCR. Profiling relied on immunoSEQ multiplex PCR, and the TCRdb table lists in-frame clones only, not all of them. Seen here are around 33,000 clones, approximately 90% observed once, and the top ten hold less than 3.5%. Germline V gene lookup returns CDR1 SQVTM and CDR2 ANQGSEA. The germline V and J ends were trimmed by 0 bases and 2 bases, with 8 bases remaining between them. This CDR3 has 14 amino acids. Source material: PBMCs. The receptor comes from a young woman in good health and CMV-seronegative. This chain joins TRBV29-1 and TRBJ1-3; TRBD1 is a possible D gene (5 bases). In DNA form, the CDR3 reads TGCAGCGTTGAAGATAGGGGCACTGGAAACACCATATATTTT. It translates to CSVEDRGTGNTIYF.